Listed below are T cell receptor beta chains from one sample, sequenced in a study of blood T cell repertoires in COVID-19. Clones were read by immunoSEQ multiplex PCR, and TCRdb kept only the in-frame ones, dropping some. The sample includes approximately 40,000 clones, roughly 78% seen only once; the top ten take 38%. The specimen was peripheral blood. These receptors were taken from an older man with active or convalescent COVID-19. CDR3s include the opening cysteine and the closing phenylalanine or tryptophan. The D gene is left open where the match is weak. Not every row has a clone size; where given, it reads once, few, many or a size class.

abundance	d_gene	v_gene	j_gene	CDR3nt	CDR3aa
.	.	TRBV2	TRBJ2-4	TGTGCCAGCAGTGAGGGGCAATTCAGGAGCCGCTTTAACATTCAGTACTTC	CASSEGQFRSRFNIQYF
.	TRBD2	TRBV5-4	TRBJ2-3	TGTGCCCCTGGGGCGGGAGGCCACACAGATACGCAGTATTTT	CAPGAGGHTDTQYF
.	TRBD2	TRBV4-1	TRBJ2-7	TGCGCCAGCAGCCAAGAACTAGCGGGGACCTACGAGCAGTACTTC	CASSQELAGTYEQYF
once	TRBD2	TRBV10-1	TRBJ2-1	TGCGCCAGCAGGCTAGCGGTTTCCTACAATGAGCAGTTCTTC	CASRLAVSYNEQFF
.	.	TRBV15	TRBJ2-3	TGTGCCACCAGCAGGGAAGGGGCTAACGAATTCACAGATACGCAGTATTTT	CATSREGANEFTDTQYF
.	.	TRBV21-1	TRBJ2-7	TGTGCCAGCAGCAAAGGTTTCGGCGGGCCTGACGAGCAGTACTTC	CASSKGFGGPDEQYF
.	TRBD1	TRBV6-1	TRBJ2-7	TGTGCCAGCAGTGACCCCGACAGGGGAAACCCCTACGAGCAGTACTTC	CASSDPDRGNPYEQYF
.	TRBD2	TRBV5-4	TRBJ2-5	TGTGCCAGCAGCTTAGAAAGTTCTAGCGGGAGATGGGAGACCCAGTACTTC	CASSLESSSGRWETQYF
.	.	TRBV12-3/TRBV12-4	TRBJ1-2	TGTGCCAGCAGTGCCCAGGGTGGATTTGGCTACACCTTC	CASSAQGGFGYTF
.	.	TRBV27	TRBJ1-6	TGTGCCAGCAGTTTAAAGACACGAGGGAAGTCACCCCTCCACTTT	CASSLKTRGKSPLHF
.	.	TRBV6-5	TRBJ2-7	TGTGCCAGCAGTTACTCCCCTAGCTCCTACGAGCAGTACTTC	CASSYSPSSYEQYF
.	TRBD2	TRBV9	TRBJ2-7	TGTGCCAGCAGCGTTACTAGCGGGAACCTCGAGCAGTACTTC	CASSVTSGNLEQYF
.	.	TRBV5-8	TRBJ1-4	TGTGCCAGCGGGCGGGGGCCGGGGGAAAAACTGTTTTTT	CASGRGPGEKLFF